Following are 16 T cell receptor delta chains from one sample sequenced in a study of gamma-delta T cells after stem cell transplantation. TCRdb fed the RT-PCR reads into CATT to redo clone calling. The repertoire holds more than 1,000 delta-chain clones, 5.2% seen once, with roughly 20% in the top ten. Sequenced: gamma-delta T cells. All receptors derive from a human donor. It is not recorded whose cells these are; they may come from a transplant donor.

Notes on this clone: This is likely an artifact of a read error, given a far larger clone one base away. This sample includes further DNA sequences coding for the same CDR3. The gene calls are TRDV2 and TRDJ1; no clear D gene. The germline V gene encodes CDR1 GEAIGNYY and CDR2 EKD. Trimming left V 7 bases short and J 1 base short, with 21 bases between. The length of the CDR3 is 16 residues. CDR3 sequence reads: CACDRLPRGSTDKLIF. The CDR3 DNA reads TGTGCCTGCGACCGGCTACCTCGTGGTTCCACCGATAAACTCATCTTT.

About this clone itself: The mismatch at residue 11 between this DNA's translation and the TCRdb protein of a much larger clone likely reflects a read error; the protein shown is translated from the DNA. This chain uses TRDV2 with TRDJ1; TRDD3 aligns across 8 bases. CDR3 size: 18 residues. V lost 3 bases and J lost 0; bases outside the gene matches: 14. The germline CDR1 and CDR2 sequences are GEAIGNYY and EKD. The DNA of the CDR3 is TGTGCCTGTGACCCGGTACTGGGGGTGGAGGATTACACCGATAAACTCATCTTT. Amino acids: CACDPVLGVEDYTDKLIF.

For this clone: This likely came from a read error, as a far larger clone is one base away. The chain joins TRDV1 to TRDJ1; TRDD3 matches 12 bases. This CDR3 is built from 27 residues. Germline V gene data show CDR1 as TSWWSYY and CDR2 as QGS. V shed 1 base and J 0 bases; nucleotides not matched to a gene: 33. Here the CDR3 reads CALGEPHTITVLGDTAREFGYTDKLIF. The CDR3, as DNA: TGTGCTCTTGGGGAACCCCATACCATCACTGTACTGGGGGATACTGCTCGGGAATTCGGGTACACCGATAAACTCATCTTT.

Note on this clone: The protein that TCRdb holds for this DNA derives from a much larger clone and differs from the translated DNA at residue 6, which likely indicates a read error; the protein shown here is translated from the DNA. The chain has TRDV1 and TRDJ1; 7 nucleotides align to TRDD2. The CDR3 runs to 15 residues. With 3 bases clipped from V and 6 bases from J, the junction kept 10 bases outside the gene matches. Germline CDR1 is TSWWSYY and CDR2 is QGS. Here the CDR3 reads CALGDSSFSYHKLIF. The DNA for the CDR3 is TGTGCTCTTGGGGACTCCTCCTTTTCCTACCATAAACTCATCTTT.

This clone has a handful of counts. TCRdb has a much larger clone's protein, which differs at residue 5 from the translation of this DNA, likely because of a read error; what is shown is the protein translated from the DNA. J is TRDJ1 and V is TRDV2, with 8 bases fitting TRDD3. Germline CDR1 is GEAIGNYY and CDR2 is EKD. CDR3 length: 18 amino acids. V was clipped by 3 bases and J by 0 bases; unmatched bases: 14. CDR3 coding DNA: TGTGCCTGTGACGCCATGGTACTGGGGGCCACCGACACCGATAAACTCATCTTT. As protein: CACDAMVLGATDTDKLIF.

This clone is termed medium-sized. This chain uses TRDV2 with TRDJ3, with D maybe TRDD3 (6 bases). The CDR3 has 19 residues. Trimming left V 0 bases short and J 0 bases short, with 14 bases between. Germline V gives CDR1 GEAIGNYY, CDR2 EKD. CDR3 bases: TGTGCCTGTGACACCCCTGGGGATCTCAGCTCCTGGGACACCCGACAGATGTTTTTC. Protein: CACDTPGDLSSWDTRQMFF.

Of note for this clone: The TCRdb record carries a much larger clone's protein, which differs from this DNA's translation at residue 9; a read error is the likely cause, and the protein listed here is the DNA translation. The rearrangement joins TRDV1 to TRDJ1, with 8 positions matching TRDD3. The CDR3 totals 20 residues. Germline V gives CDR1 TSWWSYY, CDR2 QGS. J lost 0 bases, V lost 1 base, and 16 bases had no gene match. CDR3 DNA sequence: TGTGCTCTTGGGGAACCAGGGCCCCCACTCCTGGGGGACAACACCGATAAACTCATCTTT. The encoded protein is CALGEPGPPLLGDNTDKLIF.

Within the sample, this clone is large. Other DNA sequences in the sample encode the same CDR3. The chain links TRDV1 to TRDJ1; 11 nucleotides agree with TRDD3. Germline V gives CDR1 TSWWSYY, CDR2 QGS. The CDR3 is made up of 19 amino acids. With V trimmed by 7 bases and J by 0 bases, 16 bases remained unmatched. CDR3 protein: CALDTLFLGDTSYTDKLIF. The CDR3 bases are TGTGCTCTTGACACGTTATTTCTGGGGGATACCTCGTACACCGATAAACTCATCTTT.

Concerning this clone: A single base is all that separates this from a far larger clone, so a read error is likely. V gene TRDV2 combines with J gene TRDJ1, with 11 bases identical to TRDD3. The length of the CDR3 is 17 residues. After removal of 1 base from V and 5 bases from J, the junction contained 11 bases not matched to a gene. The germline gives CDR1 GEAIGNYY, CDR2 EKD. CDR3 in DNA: TGTGCCTGTGACACGCGGTACTGGGGGATAACGTCTGATAAACTCATCTTT. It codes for CACDTRYWGITSDKLIF.

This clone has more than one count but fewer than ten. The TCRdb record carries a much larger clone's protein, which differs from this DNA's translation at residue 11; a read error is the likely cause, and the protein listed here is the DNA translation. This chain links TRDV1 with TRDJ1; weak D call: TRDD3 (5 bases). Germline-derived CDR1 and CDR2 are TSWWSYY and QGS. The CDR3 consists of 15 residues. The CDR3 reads CALGEILYDTNKLIF. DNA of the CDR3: TGTGCTCTTGGGGAAATACTATACGACACCAATAAACTCATCTTT.

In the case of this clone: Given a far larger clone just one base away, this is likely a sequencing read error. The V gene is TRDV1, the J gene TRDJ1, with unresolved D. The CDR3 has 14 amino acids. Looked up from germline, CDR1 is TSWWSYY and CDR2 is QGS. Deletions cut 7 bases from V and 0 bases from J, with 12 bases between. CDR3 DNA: TGTGCTCTTGAGGAGCCCAGGTACACCGATAAACTCATCTTT. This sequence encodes CALEEPRYTDKLIF.

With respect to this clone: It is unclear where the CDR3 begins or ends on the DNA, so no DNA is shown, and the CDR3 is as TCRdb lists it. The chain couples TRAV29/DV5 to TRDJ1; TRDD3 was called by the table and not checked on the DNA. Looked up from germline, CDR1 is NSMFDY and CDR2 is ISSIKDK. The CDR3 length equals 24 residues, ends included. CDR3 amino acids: CSVLLCRSPREVASVGAYTDKLIF.

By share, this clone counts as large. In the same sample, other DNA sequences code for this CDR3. The CDR3 loop reads CALGEQCSGSTLSGDKLIF. The CDR3 nucleotides are TGTGCTCTTGGGGAACAATGTAGCGGTTCTACGTTGAGTGGGGATAAACTCATCTTT. The J gene is TRDJ1, the V gene TRDV1, with unresolved D. Germline V gene sequence: CDR1 TSWWSYY, CDR2 QGS. The V gene lost 1 base and the J gene lost 5 bases, with 26 bases spanning the gap. CDR3 length: 19 residues.

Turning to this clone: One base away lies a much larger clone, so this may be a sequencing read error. Here the CDR3 reads CALGPLGDRKHIF. In DNA, the CDR3 is TGTGCTCTTGGGCCACTGGGGGACAGGAAACACATCTTT. The chain carries TRDV1 and TRDJ1; 9 bases fit TRDD3. Germline CDR1 is TSWWSYY and CDR2 is QGS. The CDR3 sequence is 13 residues long.

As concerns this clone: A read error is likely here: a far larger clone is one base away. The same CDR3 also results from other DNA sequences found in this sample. CDR3 nucleotide sequence: TGTGCTCTTGGGGAACTGGAGGGGTTACTGACCGATTACACCGATAAACTCATCTTT. Encoded protein: CALGELEGLLTDYTDKLIF. The chain links TRDV1 to TRDJ1; the D is unclear. The CDR3 runs to 19 residues. V gave up 0 bases and J gave up 0 bases, with 20 bases separating them. Germline lookup yields CDR1 TSWWSYY and CDR2 QGS.

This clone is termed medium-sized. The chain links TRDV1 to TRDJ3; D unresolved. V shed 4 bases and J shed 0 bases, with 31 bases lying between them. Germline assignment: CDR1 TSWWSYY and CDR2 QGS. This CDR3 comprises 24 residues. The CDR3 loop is CALGVGSSGPLVGVNSWDTRQMFF. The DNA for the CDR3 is TGTGCTCTTGGGGTTGGCTCTAGTGGACCTCTGGTGGGAGTTAACTCCTGGGACACCCGACAGATGTTTTTC.